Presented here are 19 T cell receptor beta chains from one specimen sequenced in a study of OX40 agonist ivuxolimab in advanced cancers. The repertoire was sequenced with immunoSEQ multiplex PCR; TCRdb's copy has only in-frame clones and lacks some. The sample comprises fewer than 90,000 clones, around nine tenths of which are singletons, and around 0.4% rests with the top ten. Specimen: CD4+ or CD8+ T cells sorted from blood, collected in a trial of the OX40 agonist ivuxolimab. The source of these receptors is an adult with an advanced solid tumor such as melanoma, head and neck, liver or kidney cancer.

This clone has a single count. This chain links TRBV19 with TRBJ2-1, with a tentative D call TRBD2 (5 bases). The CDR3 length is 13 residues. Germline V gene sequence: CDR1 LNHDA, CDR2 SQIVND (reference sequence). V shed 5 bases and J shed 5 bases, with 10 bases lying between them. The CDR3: CASSLSGNNEQFF. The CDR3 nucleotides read TGTGCCAGTAGTTTGTCGGGGAACAATGAGCAGTTCTTC.

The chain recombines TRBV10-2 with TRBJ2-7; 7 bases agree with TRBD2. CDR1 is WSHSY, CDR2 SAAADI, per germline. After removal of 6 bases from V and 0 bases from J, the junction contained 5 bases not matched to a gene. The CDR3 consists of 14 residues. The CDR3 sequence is CASRVTSASYEQYF. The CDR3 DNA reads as TGCGCCAGCAGGGTAACTAGCGCCTCCTACGAGCAGTACTTC.

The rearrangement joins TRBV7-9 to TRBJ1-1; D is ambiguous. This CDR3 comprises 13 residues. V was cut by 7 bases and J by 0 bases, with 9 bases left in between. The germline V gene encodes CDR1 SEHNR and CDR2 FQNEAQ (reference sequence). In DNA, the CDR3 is TGTGCCAGCAACAAGATAATGAACACTGAAGCTTTCTTT. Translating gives CASNKIMNTEAFF. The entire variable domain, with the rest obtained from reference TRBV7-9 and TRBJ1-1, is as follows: DTGVSQNPRHKITKRGQNVTFRCDPISEHNRLYWYRQTLGQGPEFLTYFQNEAQLEKSRLLSDRFSAERPKGSFSTLEIQRTEQGDSAMYLCASNKIMNTEAFFGQGTRLTVV.

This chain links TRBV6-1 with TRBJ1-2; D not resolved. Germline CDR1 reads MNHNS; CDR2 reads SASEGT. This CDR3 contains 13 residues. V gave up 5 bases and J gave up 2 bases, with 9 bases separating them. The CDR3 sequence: CASSLLENYGYTF. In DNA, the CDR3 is TGTGCCAGCAGTTTATTAGAAAACTATGGCTACACCTTC.

This CDR3 is CSASLRAEAFF. The DNA for the CDR3 is TGCAGTGCTAGTCTCCGGGCTGAAGCTTTCTTT. J is TRBJ1-1 and V is TRBV20-1; no clear D. The CDR3 loop spans 11 amino acids. Germline CDR1 and CDR2: DFQATT and SNEGSKA (reference sequence). V was shortened by 3 bases and J by 6 bases, with 8 bases between the two germline ends.

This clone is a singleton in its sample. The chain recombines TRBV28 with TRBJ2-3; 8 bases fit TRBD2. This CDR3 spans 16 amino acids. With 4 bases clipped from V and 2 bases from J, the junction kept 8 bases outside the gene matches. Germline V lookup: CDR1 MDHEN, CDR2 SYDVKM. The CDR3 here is CASSSFAGGYTDTQYF. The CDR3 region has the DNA TGTGCCAGCAGTTCCTTTGCGGGAGGCTACACAGATACGCAGTATTTT.

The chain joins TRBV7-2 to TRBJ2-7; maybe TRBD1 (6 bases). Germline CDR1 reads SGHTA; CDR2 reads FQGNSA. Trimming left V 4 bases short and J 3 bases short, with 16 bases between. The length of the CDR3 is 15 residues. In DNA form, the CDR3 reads TGTGCCAGCAGCTCCCCAGGGGCAGATTACTACGAGCAGTACTTC. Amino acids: CASSSPGADYYEQYF.

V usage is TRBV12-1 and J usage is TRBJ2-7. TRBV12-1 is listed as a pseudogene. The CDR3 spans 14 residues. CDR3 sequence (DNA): TGTGCCAGCAGTTGCAGCCCCTTCTCCTACGAGCAGTACTTC. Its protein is CASSCSPFSYEQYF.

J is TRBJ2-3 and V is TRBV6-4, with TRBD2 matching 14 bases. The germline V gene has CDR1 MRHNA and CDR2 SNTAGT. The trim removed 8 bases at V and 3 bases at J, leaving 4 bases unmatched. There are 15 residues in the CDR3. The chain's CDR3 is CASGTSGSITDTQYF. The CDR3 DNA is TGTGCCAGCGGGACTAGCGGGAGTATTACAGATACGCAGTATTTT.

The CDR3 loop is CASSMPPSTGELFF. The CDR3 DNA follows: TGTGCCAGCAGTATGCCCCCCAGCACCGGGGAGCTGTTTTTT. V and J are TRBV6-1 and TRBJ2-2; D is ambiguous. The V gene lost 5 bases and the J gene lost 4 bases, with 11 bases spanning the gap. Germline assignment: CDR1 MNHNS and CDR2 SASEGT. The CDR3 is 14 amino acids.

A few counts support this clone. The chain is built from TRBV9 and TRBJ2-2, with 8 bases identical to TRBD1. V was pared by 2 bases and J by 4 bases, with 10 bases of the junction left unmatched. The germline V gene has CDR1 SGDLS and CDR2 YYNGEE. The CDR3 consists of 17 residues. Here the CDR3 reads CASSVYGRGRPTGELFF. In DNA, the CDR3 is TGTGCCAGCAGCGTTTATGGCAGGGGGCGCCCCACCGGGGAGCTGTTTTTT.

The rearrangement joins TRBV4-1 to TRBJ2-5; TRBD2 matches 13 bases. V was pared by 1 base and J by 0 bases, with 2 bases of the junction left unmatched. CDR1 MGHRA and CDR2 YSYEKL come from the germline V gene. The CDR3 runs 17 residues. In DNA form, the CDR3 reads TGCGCCAGCAGCCAAGCGGGACTAGCGGGAAACCAAGAGACCCAGTACTTC. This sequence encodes CASSQAGLAGNQETQYF.

The CDR3 sequence: CASSPGAVGPYEQYF. The DNA for the CDR3 is TGTGCCAGCAGCCCAGGGGCAGTCGGCCCATACGAGCAGTACTTC. The rearrangement links TRBV11-2 to TRBJ2-7, with D maybe TRBD1 (6 bases). This CDR3 contains 15 residues. V was clipped by 5 bases and J by 4 bases, with 18 bases between them. The germline V gene encodes CDR1 SGHAT and CDR2 FQNNGV.

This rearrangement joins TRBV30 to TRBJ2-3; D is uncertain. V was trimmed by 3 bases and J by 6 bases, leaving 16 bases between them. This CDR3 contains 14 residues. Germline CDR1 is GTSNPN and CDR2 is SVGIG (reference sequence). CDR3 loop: CAWRTPSIGDTQYF. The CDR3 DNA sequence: TGTGCCTGGAGGACTCCCAGTATTGGGGATACGCAGTATTTT. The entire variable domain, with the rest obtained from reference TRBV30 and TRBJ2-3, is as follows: SQTIHQWPATLVQPVGSPLSLECTVEGTSNPNLYWYRQAAGRGLQLLFYSVGIGQISSEVPQNLSASRPQDRQFILSSKKLLLSDSGFYLCAWRTPSIGDTQYFGPGTRLTVL.

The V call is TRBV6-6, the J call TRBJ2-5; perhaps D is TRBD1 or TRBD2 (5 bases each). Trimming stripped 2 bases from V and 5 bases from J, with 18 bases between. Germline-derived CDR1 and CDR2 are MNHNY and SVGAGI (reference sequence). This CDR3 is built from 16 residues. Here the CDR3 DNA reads TGTGCCAGCAGTTACGGACGGGACCCGCGGCGGGAGACCCAGTACTTC. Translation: CASSYGRDPRRETQYF.

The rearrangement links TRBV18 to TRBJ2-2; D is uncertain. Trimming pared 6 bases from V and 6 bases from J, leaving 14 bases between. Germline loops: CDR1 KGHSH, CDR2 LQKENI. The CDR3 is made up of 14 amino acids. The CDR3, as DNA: TGTGCCAGCTCCCTAAGCTATTCCTCCGGGGAGCTGTTTTTT. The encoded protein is CASSLSYSSGELFF.

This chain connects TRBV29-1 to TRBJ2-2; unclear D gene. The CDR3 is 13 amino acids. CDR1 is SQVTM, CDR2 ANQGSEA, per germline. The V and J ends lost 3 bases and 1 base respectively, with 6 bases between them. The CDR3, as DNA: TGCAGCGTTGATAAGGGGAACACCGGGGAGCTGTTTTTT. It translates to CSVDKGNTGELFF.

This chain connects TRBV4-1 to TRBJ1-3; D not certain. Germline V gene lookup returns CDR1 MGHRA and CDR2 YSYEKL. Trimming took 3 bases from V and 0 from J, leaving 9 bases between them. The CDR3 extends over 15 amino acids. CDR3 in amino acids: CASSQESYSGNTIYF. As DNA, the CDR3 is TGCGCCAGCAGCCAGGAGTCGTACTCTGGAAACACCATATATTTT.

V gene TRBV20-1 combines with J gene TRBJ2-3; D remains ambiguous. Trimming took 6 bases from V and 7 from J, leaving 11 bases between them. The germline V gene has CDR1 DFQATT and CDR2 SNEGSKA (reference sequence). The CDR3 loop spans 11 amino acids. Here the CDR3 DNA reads TGCAGTGCAAATCCTGCCCATACGCAGTATTTT. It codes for CSANPAHTQYF.